The 15 T cell receptor beta chains presented below share a single source sample, sequenced in a study of T cells in Graves' hyperthyroidism and ophthalmopathy. Amplification of TCR beta CDR3 regions used RNA as the template. The HTBI set primed first-round TCR CDR3 RT-PCR. A single record per CDR3 protein comes from TCRdb applying MiXCR to the multiplex PCR reads. The table records under 650,000 distinct CDR3 sequences, around 15% of them present only once. Sequences were obtained from blood. The receptors were gathered from a woman aged 25-40 years with Graves' hyperthyroidism.

This clonotype showed up many times. V is TRBV28 and J is TRBJ2-7, with 7 positions matching TRBD1. This CDR3 is 15 amino acids long. Trimming removed 10 bases from V and 3 bases from J; junction bases left unmatched: 15. Germline CDR1 reads MDHEN; CDR2 reads SYDVKM. The CDR3 reads CATKHDRVGNYEQYF. In DNA, the CDR3 is TGTGCCACTAAGCACGACAGGGTGGGAAACTACGAGCAGTACTTC.

This clonotype came up a few times. This chain links TRBV6-1 with TRBJ1-2; 8 bases align to TRBD1. CDR3 length: 14 amino acids. Germline CDR1 is MNHNS and CDR2 is SASEGT. The junction had 6 bases not matched to a gene; V was cut back by 5 bases and J by 4 bases. CDR3 in amino acids: CASSTGQGFYGYTF. The CDR3, as DNA: TGTGCCAGCAGTACAGGACAGGGATTCTATGGCTACACCTTC.

In its sample, this clonotype was seen many times. The chain couples TRBV4-1 to TRBJ2-7, with D possibly TRBD2 on 6 matching bases. The CDR3 runs 14 residues. Germline V gene data show CDR1 as MGHRA and CDR2 as YSYEKL. Deletions cut 6 bases from V and 1 base from J, with 13 bases between. The DNA of the CDR3 is TGCGCCAGCAGGTCCGCCGGGAGATCCTACGAGCAGTACTTC. Translated, it gives CASRSAGRSYEQYF.

This clonotype was seen many times. The rearrangement links TRBV10-3 to TRBJ2-7, with D unclear. Trimming removed 0 bases from V and 6 bases from J, with 12 bases in between. The germline gives CDR1 ENHRY, CDR2 SYGVKD. The CDR3 spans 14 residues. The CDR3 DNA sequence: TGTGCCATCAGTGAGTCGTACAAGGGTCGCGAGCAGTACTTC. It codes for CAISESYKGREQYF.

The V gene is TRBV19, the J gene TRBJ2-1; the D call may be TRBD1 or TRBD2 (6 bases each). V was clipped by 1 base and J by 9 bases, with 16 bases between them. The V gene's germline CDR1 is LNHDA and CDR2 SQIVND (reference sequence). The CDR3 is 15 residues long. The CDR3 DNA sequence: TGTGCCAGTAGTATAGGGCCCCTCGGGGGCACTGAGCAGTTCTTC. Encoded protein: CASSIGPLGGTEQFF.

This clonotype showed up many times. CDR3 coding DNA: TGCAGTGCTAGAGAAGAAGGGACAGGCCAGGAGACCCAGTACTTC. Protein product: CSAREEGTGQETQYF. This chain joins TRBV20-1 and TRBJ2-5, with 8 positions matching TRBD1. The ends lost 0 bases at V and 5 bases at J; junction bases unmatched: 8. There are 15 residues in the CDR3. In germline, CDR1 is DFQATT, CDR2 SNEGSKA (reference sequence).

About this clonotype: Given a much more abundant clone one base away, this may be a read error. V is TRBV6-1 and J is TRBJ1-1, with no clear D. From germline, CDR1 is MNHNS and CDR2 SASEGT. V was cut by 8 bases and J by 11 bases, with 21 bases left in between. This CDR3 is 13 amino acids long. CDR3 coding DNA: TGTGCCAGCTACGGTGTGCACAGATCATTCGCTTTCTTT. It is translated as CASYGVHRSFAFF.

This clonotype was seen repeatedly, ten times or more. The J gene is TRBJ1-1, the V gene TRBV2; TRBD1 aligns across 9 bases. Germline lookup yields CDR1 SNHLY and CDR2 FYNNEI. The J segment lost 5 bases and the V segment lost 8 bases, leaving 6 bases of the junction unmatched. The CDR3 is 13 amino acids. The CDR3 is CASPDRGWTEAFF. CDR3 DNA: TGTGCCAGCCCGGACAGGGGTTGGACTGAAGCTTTCTTT.

This clonotype was found a few times. The V call is TRBV7-9, the J call TRBJ2-7, with TRBD1 identical over 8 bases. Trimming removed 1 base from V and 1 base from J; junction bases left unmatched: 9. CDR1 and CDR2 (germline): SEHNR, FQNEAQ (reference sequence). There are 17 residues in the CDR3. The CDR3, as DNA: TGTGCCAGCAGCTTAGTATCCGGGGACAGGTTTTCCTACGAGCAGTACTTC. Its translation is CASSLVSGDRFSYEQYF. Filled out from reference TRBV7-9 and TRBJ2-7, the complete variable domain reads DTGVSQNPRHKITKRGQNVTFRCDPISEHNRLYWYRQTLGQGPEFLTYFQNEAQLEKSRLLSDRFSAERPKGSFSTLEIQRTEQGDSAMYLCASSLVSGDRFSYEQYFGPGTRLTVT.

This clonotype showed up just a few times. The chain carries TRBV2 and TRBJ1-3; D is ambiguous. CDR3 length: 14 amino acids. V gave up 6 bases and J gave up 2 bases, with 11 bases separating them. Germline V gives CDR1 SNHLY, CDR2 FYNNEI. The CDR3 DNA is TGTGCCAGCAGCCCTGATGTCCCTGGAAACACCATATATTTT. It specifies CASSPDVPGNTIYF.

The chain uses TRBV5-1 and TRBJ2-1; 15 bases align to TRBD2. V shed 0 bases and J 10 bases; nucleotides not matched to a gene: 17. CDR1 and CDR2 from the germline V gene are SGHRS and YFSETQ. The CDR3 sequence is 20 residues long. CDR3 amino acids: CASSLAGTSGRTPRYSEQFF. The DNA for the CDR3 is TGCGCCAGCAGCTTGGCCGGGACTAGCGGGAGGACCCCTCGTTATAGCGAGCAGTTCTTC. Supplemented by reference TRBV5-1 and TRBJ2-1, the full variable domain reads KAGVTQTPRYLIKTRGQQVTLSCSPISGHRSVSWYQQTPGQGLQFLFEYFSETQRNKGNFPGRFSGRQFSNSRSEMNVSTLELGDSALYLCASSLAGTSGRTPRYSEQFFGPGTRLTVL.

This clonotype was seen repeatedly, ten times or more. V usage is TRBV11-2 and J usage is TRBJ2-3; 13 positions match TRBD2. CDR1 is SGHAT and CDR2 is FQNNGV in the germline V gene. V lost 6 bases and J lost 6; bases outside the gene matches: 9. The CDR3 has 16 residues. CDR3 bases: TGTGCCAGCAGAGATTGGACTAGCGGGAGTCCTGATACGCAGTATTTT. Encoded protein: CASRDWTSGSPDTQYF. Drawing the rest from reference TRBV11-2 and TRBJ2-3, the complete variable domain is EAGVAQSPRYKIIEKRQSVAFWCNPISGHATLYWYQQILGQGPKLLIQFQNNGVVDDSQLPKDRFSAERLKGVDSTLKIQPAKLEDSAVYLCASRDWTSGSPDTQYFGPGTRLTVL.

This clonotype showed up many times. The chain carries TRBV2 and TRBJ1-5, with a tentative D call TRBD1 (5 bases). V was cut by 4 bases and J by 1 base, with 11 bases left in between. The CDR3 is made up of 15 amino acids. The germline V gene has CDR1 SNHLY and CDR2 FYNNEI. CDR3 in amino acids: CASSAGWGSNQPQHF. CDR3 in DNA: TGTGCCAGCAGTGCTGGGTGGGGGAGCAATCAGCCCCAGCATTTT. Combining the CDR3 with reference TRBV2 and TRBJ1-5 gives the whole variable domain EPEVTQTPSHQVTQMGQEVILRCVPISNHLYFYWYRQILGQKVEFLVSFYNNEISEKSEIFDDQFSVERPDGSNFTLKIRSTKLEDSAMYFCASSAGWGSNQPQHFGDGTRLSIL.

This sequence joins TRBV20-1 and TRBJ1-2, with unresolved D. The CDR3 is 15 amino acids. Germline-derived CDR1 and CDR2 are DFQATT and SNEGSKA (reference sequence). The V end was cut by 6 bases, the J end by 1 base, with 18 bases between. Here the CDR3 reads CSAGLEIEINYGYTF. CDR3 DNA: TGCAGTGCGGGCCTCGAGATAGAGATTAACTATGGCTACACCTTC.

Ten or more counts support this clonotype. The V gene is TRBV13, the J gene TRBJ2-7; TRBD1 matches at 9 bases. With V trimmed by 4 bases and J by 7 bases, 8 bases remained unmatched. The CDR3 covers 14 residues. Germline CDR1 and CDR2: PRHDT and FYEKMQ (reference sequence). CDR3 DNA sequence: TGTGCCAGCAGCTCCAGGACAGGGGCGGGAGAGCAGTACTTC. Its protein is CASSSRTGAGEQYF.